Listed below are T cell receptor beta chains from one sample, sequenced in a study of control samples from healthy donors and cancer patients. Some clones are missing from TCRdb's copy, which holds only in-frame ones; the method was immunoSEQ multiplex PCR. This sample carries tens of thousands of clones, 75% to 90% of them seen once, and the ten largest clones take 5.5% to 7.5%. The sample consisted of blood. The source is a man in his fifties or sixties in good health. CDR3s leave out the opening cysteine and the closing phenylalanine or tryptophan.

V,J,CDR3
TRBV12-3/TRBV12-4,TRBJ2-3,ASLKTIDTQY
TRBV5-1,TRBJ1-6,ASRTDNELTYNSPLH
TRBV6-5,TRBJ1-6,ASSYLDRGKSPLH
TRBV5-1,TRBJ2-5,ASSLGVSGGPETQY
TRBV9,TRBJ2-1,ASSARLAGINEQF
TRBV18,TRBJ1-1,ASSQGGDTEAF
TRBV3-1/TRBV3-2,TRBJ1-1,ASSPDMNTKAF
TRBV29-1,TRBJ2-5,SVVWGGREETQY
TRBV15,TRBJ2-7,ATSRDPTSVREQY
TRBV5-1,TRBJ2-7,ASSYYRGGLYEQY
TRBV27,TRBJ2-3,ASSDLDREVLTDTQY
TRBV30,TRBJ1-6,AWSVPGSWNSPLH
TRBV9,TRBJ2-2,ASSAVGVSNTGELF
TRBV7-2,TRBJ2-1,ASSPSTLRGRREQF
TRBV19,TRBJ1-2,ASSPQGPGVYYGYT
TRBV9,TRBJ2-1,ASSVDLMGTYNEQF
TRBV2,TRBJ1-1,ASRDGQGGRAEAF
TRBV7-2,TRBJ2-5,ASSQGLQETQY
TRBV20-1,TRBJ1-2,SASQAHQGTYGYT
TRBV11-2,TRBJ1-1,ASSQQGNTEAF
TRBV5-1,TRBJ2-1,ASRGTYNEQF
TRBV11-2,TRBJ2-1,ASSFRGSYNEQF
TRBV6-5,TRBJ1-2,ASRPATVTNYGYT
TRBV5-1,TRBJ1-3,ASSLAAGTTFSGNTIY
TRBV15,TRBJ1-4,ATSRLPNEKLF
TRBV19,TRBJ2-2,ASSISSVNTGELF
TRBV6-4,TRBJ2-7,ASSPGTGYEQY
TRBV2,TRBJ1-4,ASKSEKLF
TRBV7-2,TRBJ1-4,ASRGVGTPAASNEKLF
TRBV6-6,TRBJ2-7,ASSQTVTAYEQY
TRBV3-1/TRBV3-2,TRBJ1-6,ASSQGTGVSSPLH
TRBV5-4,TRBJ2-2,ASSFGLAAGELF
TRBV7-9,TRBJ1-5,ASSLGGTRKEQPQH
TRBV7-6,TRBJ1-2,ASSLLSASYSKIYGYT
TRBV5-1,TRBJ2-7,ASREAGGQDEQY
TRBV7-2,TRBJ1-2,ASSWDREGGYT
TRBV4-2,TRBJ2-7,ASSQDPEGAREQY
TRBV10-3,TRBJ2-1,AISESGRLDYNEQF
TRBV24-1,TRBJ2-1,ATSDLMAGHEQF
TRBV2,TRBJ1-4,ASSVIRENEKLF
TRBV9,TRBJ2-1,ASSGMMSSYNEQF
TRBV27,TRBJ1-6,ASRWTEYNSPLH
TRBV6-5,TRBJ1-2,ASMKDRGTYGYT
TRBV7-2,TRBJ2-3,ASSSSGTSGGGGTQY
TRBV29-1,TRBJ2-3,SVVTRATDTQY
TRBV6-5,TRBJ1-4,ASSSRQGGNEKLF
TRBV24-1,TRBJ2-3,ATSDWGLAGDNTDTQY
TRBV19,TRBJ1-4,ASSLRQGSNEKLF
TRBV7-9,TRBJ2-1,ASSFGLAVDEQF
TRBV30,TRBJ1-1,AWDKNTEAF
TRBV7-9,TRBJ2-1,ASSLGVANEQF
TRBV10-3,TRBJ1-2,AVGQHNYGYT
TRBV7-9,TRBJ1-6,ASSLMLSENSPLH
TRBV10-2,TRBJ2-5,ASSDRSGGRGETQY
TRBV2,TRBJ2-3,ASSEGFGTSGGRPLTDTQY
TRBV4-1,TRBJ1-2,ASSQGLQGLAST
TRBV7-2,TRBJ1-6,ASSLGQTYNSPLH
TRBV13,TRBJ2-4,ASSLEGGAGKKNIQY